What follows describes a single T cell receptor (beta chain). No antigen is known for it. These data originate in a study of T cell repertoires in cytomegalovirus infection. TCRdb fed the reads into MiXCR, producing one record per CDR3 protein. The data hold 830,000 or so distinct CDR3 sequences, with around a third observed a single time. This CDR3 spans 20 amino acids. CDR1 is SGHVS and CDR2 is FNYEAQ in the germline V gene. The V end was cut by 5 bases, the J end by 0 bases, with 26 bases between. General study findings and limits: There were carriers of CMV plus the relevant HLA, and cumulative public TCR beta family frequency identified them.

J is TRBJ2-4 and V is TRBV7-6; tentative D call: TRBD1 (6 bases). The receptor comes from a human donor in good health (CMV status not recorded). Some clones in this sample may be carry-over from other donors' samples. The sequences come from cultured CD8+ T cells from PBMCs, collected from culture after CMV antigen stimulation. CDR3 loop: CASSPRGGQGPRLAKNIQYF. The CDR3 DNA sequence: TGTGCCAGCAGCCCGAGAGGAGGTCAGGGGCCTCGTCTAGCCAAAAACATTCAGTACTTC.